The present entry profiles one T cell receptor (beta chain) with its context. PCR involved 60 Vbeta and 13 Jbeta primers. Sequenced by immunoSEQ multiplex PCR; TCRdb stores in-frame clones only, minus some. The data show 85,000 to 100,000 clones, roughly 76% seen once. Trimming took 6 bases from V and 0 from J; bases not matched to a gene: 13. This CDR3 contains 19 residues. Germline CDR1 is ENHRY and CDR2 is SYGVKD. This sample is drawn from a study of cytomegalovirus exposure and HLA in healthy donors. This rearrangement joins TRBV10-3 to TRBJ2-6; 8 nucleotides align to TRBD1. The sequencing input was PBMCs. The TCR originated in a human donor in good health. The CDR3 sequence is CAISPSAGGPSSGANVLTF. CDR3 in DNA: TGTGCCATCAGCCCGTCCGCAGGGGGCCCGAGCTCTGGGGCCAACGTCCTGACTTTC.